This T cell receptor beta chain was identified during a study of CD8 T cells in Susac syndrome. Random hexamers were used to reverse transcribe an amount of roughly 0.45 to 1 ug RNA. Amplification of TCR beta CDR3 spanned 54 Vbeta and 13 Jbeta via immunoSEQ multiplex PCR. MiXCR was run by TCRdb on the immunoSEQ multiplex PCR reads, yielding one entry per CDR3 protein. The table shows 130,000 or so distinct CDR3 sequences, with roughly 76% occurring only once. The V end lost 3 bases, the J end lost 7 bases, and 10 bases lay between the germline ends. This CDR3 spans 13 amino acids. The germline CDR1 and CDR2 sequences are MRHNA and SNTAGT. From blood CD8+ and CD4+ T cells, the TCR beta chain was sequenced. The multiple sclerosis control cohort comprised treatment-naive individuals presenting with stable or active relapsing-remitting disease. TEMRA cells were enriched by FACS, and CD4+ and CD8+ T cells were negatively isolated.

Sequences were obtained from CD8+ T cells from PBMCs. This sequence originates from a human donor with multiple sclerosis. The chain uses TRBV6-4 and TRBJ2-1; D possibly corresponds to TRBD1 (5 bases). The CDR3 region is CASSDKGVNEQFF. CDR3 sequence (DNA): TGTGCCAGCAGTGATAAAGGGGTAAATGAGCAGTTCTTC.